The clone carrying this TCR beta chain was picked up many times. Its antigen is not known. This specimen comes from a study of T cells in Graves' hyperthyroidism and ophthalmopathy. Study at large: Before treatment of any kind, peripheral blood was taken at initial diagnosis.

It was RNA transcripts that yielded the amplified TCR beta CDR3 regions. TCR CDR3 underwent first-round RT-PCR with the HTBI primer set. Each CDR3 protein is one row after TCRdb ran MiXCR on the multiplex PCR reads. The sample includes under 400,000 distinct CDR3 sequences, about 20% of them seen just once. Trimming removed 2 bases at V and 7 bases at J, with 11 bases between. The germline V gene has CDR1 SGHAT and CDR2 FQNNGV. CDR3 length: 13 residues. Graves' hyperthyroidism was deemed stable absent ophthalmopathy progression within 18 months. Investigators excluded patients with uncontrolled infection, other autoimmune disease, pregnancy or lactation. Whole-study findings and limits: Most expanded thyroid clonotypes above 0.001 recurred in blood.

This TCR derives from a woman in her forties or fifties with Graves' hyperthyroidism. The chain is built from TRBV11-2 and TRBJ1-1; no definite D call. The sample was blood. The CDR3 DNA is TGTGCCAGCAGCTTATCCCAGCGACTTGAAGCTTTCTTT. This translates into CASSLSQRLEAFF.